This T cell receptor (beta chain) was found in a study of T cell responses to AZD1222 COVID-19 vaccine. Study-level points and caveats: Increases in Spike-specific TCR breadth and depth were seen after two AZD1222 doses.

Concerning this clone: Its antigen is unidentified.

TCRdb's table, derived via immunoSEQ multiplex PCR, lists solely in-frame clones and lacks some. The data contain about 150,000 clones, 90% to 95% of them singletons. The source material was peripheral blood, sampled 28 days after the second AZD1222 dose. The receptor was derived from an adult who received the AZD1222 COVID-19 vaccine.

The CDR3 DNA reads as TGTGCCAGCAGCTTGGGACAGGGGACCTCTGGAAACACCATATATTTT. It codes for CASSLGQGTSGNTIYF. V gene TRBV11-3 combines with J gene TRBJ1-3; 10 bases match TRBD1. The J segment lost 0 bases and the V segment lost 3 bases, leaving 2 bases of the junction unmatched. The CDR3 length is 16 residues. Germline CDR1 SGHNT, CDR2 YENEEA.